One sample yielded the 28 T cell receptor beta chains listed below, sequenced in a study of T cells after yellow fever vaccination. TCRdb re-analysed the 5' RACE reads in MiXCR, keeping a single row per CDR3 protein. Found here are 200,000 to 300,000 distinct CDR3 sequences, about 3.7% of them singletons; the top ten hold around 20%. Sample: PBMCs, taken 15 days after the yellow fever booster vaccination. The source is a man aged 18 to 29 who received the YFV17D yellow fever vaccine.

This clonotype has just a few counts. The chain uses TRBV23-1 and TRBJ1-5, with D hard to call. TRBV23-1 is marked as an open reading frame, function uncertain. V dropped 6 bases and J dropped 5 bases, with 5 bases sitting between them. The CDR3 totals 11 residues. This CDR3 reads CASRPHQPQHF. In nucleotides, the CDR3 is TGCGCCAGCAGACCTCATCAGCCCCAGCATTTT.

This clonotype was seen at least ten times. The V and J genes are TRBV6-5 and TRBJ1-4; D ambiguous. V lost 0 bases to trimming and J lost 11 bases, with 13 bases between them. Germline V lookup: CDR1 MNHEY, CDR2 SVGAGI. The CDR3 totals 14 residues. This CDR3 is CASSYSSLGEKLFF. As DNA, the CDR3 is TGTGCCAGCAGTTACTCGAGTTTAGGAGAGAAACTGTTTTTT.

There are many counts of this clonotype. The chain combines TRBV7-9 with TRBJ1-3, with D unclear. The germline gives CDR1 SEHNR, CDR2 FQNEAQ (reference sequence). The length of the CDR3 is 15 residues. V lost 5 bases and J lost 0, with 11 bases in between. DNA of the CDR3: TGTGCCAGCAGCCGAGTTACCAACTCTGGAAACACCATATATTTT. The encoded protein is CASSRVTNSGNTIYF.

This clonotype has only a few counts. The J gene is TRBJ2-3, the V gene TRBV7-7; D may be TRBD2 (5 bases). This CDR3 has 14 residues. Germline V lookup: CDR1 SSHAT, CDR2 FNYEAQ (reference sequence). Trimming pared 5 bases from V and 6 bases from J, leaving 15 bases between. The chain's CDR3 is CASSPAAGADTQYF. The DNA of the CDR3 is TGTGCCAGCAGCCCCGCTGCGGGCGCGGATACGCAGTATTTT.

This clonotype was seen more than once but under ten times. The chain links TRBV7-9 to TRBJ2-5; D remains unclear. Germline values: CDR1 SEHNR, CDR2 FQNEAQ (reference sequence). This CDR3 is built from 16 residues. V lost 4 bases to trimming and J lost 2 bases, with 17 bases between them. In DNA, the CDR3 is TGTGCCAGCAGCTCCCGAGACGGACGCGCTCAAGAGACCCAGTACTTC. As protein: CASSSRDGRAQETQYF.

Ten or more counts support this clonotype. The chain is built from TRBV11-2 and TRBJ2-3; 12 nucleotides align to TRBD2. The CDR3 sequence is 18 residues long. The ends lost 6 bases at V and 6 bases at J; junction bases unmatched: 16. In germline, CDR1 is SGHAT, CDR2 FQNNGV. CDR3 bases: TGTGCCAGCAGTCCCCTTCTTAGACTAGCGGGGGTCGGGGATACGCAGTATTTT. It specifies CASSPLLRLAGVGDTQYF. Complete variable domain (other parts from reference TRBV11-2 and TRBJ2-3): EAGVAQSPRYKIIEKRQSVAFWCNPISGHATLYWYQQILGQGPKLLIQFQNNGVVDDSQLPKDRFSAERLKGVDSTLKIQPAKLEDSAVYLCASSPLLRLAGVGDTQYFGPGTRLTVL.

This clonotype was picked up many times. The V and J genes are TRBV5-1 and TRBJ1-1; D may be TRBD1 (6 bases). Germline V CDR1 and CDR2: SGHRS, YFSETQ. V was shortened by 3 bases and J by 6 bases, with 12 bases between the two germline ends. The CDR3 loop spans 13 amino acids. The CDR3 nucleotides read TGCGCCAGCAGCTGGGGGGAGGGGGCTGAAGCTTTCTTT. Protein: CASSWGEGAEAFF.

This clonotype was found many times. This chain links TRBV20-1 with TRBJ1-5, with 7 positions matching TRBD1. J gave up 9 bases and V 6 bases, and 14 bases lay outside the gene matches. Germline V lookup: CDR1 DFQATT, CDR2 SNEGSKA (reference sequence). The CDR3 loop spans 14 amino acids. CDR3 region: CSARRQGTLGPQHF. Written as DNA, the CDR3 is TGCAGTGCAAGGAGACAGGGCACCCTGGGGCCCCAGCATTTT.

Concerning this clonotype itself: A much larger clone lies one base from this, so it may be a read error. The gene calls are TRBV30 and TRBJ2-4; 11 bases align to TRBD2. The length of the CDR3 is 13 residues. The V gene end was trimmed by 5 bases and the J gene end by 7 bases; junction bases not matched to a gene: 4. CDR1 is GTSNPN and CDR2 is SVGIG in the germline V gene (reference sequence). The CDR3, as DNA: TGTGCCTGGTGTGCTAGCGGGGGGAACATTCAGTACTTC. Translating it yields CAWCASGGNIQYF.

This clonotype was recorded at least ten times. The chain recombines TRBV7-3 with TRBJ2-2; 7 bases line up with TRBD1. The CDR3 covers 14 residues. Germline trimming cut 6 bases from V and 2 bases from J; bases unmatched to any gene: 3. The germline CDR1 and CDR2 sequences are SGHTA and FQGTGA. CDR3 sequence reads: CASRGTVNTGELFF. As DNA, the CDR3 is TGTGCCAGCAGAGGGACAGTAAACACCGGGGAGCTGTTTTTT.

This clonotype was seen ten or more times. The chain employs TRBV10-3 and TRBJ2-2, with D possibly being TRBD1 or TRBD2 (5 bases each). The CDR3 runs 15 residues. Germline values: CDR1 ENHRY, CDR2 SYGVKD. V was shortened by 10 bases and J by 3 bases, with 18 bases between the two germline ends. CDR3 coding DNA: TGTGCCACCCGTGGTCGAGGGGTGGACACCGGGGAGCTGTTTTTT. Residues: CATRGRGVDTGELFF.

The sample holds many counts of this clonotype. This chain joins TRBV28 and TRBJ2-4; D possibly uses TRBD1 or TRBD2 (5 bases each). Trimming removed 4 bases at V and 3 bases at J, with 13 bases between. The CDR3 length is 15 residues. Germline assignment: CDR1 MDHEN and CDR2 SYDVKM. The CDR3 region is CASSSWGNGKNIQYF. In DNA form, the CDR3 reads TGTGCCAGCAGTTCTTGGGGGAACGGCAAAAACATTCAGTACTTC. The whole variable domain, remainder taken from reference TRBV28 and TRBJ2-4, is DVKVTQSSRYLVKRTGEKVFLECVQDMDHENMFWYRQDPGLGLRLIYFSYDVKMKEKGDIPEGYSVSREKKERFSLILESASTNQTSMYLCASSSWGNGKNIQYFGAGTRLSVL.

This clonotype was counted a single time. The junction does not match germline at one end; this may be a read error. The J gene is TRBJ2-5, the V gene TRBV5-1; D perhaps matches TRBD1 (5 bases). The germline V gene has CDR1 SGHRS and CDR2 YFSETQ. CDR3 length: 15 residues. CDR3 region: CASSLAATDQDTQYF. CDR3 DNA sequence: TGCGCCAGCAGCTTGGCCGCGACAGACCAAGATACCCAGTACTTC.

In nucleotides, the CDR3 is TGCAGCGTTCAACAGGGGAATCGCATGAACACTGAAGCTTTCTTT. Its protein is CSVQQGNRMNTEAFF. The chain uses TRBV29-1 and TRBJ1-1, with 7 bases lining up with TRBD1. V trimming: 5 bases; J trimming: 0 bases; junction bases outside the gene matches: 9. Germline V gene data show CDR1 as SQVTM and CDR2 as ANQGSEA. The CDR3 totals 15 residues. The whole variable domain, remainder taken from reference TRBV29-1 and TRBJ1-1, is SAVISQKPSRDICQRGTSLTIQCQVDSQVTMMFWYRQQPGQSLTLIATANQGSEATYESGFVIDKFPISRPNLTFSTLTVSNMSPEDSSIYLCSVQQGNRMNTEAFFGQGTRLTVV.

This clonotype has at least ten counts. The CDR3 DNA is TGCGCCAGCAGCCACAACGGAATGGTCTATGGCTACACCTTC. It specifies CASSHNGMVYGYTF. The rearrangement links TRBV5-1 to TRBJ1-2, with D unresolved. The CDR3 contains 14 residues. The ends were cut back, 4 bases at V and 4 bases at J, with 14 bases in the middle. CDR1 SGHRS and CDR2 YFSETQ come from the germline V gene.

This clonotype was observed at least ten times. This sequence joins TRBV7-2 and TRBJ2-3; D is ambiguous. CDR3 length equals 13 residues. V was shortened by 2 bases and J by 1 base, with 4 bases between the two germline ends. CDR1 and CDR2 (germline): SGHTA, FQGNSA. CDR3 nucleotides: TGTGCCAGCAGCTTACCCTGCACAGATACGCAGTATTTT. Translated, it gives CASSLPCTDTQYF.

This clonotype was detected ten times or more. The CDR3 DNA sequence: TGTGCCAGCAGCTTACGTGTTGTCGCTTACTACAATGAGCAGTTCTTC. Amino acid sequence: CASSLRVVAYYNEQFF. The rearrangement uses TRBV7-6 and TRBJ2-1; no clear D gene. Trimming removed 2 bases at V and 3 bases at J, with 14 bases between. There are 16 residues in the CDR3. Looked up from germline, CDR1 is SGHVS and CDR2 is FNYEAQ.

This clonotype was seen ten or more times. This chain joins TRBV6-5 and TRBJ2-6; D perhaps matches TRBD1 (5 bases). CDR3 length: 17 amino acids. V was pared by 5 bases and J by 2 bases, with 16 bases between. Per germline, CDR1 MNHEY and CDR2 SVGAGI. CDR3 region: CASSGDLLGAGANVLTF. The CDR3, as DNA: TGTGCCAGCAGTGGTGACCTTTTAGGGGCTGGGGCCAACGTCCTGACTTTC.

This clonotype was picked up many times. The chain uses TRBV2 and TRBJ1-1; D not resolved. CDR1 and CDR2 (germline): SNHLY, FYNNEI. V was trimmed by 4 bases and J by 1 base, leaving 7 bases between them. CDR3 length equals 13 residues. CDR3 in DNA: TGTGCCAGCAGTGTGGTAGAGAACACTGAAGCTTTCTTT. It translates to CASSVVENTEAFF.

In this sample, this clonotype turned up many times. In DNA form, the CDR3 reads TGTGCCAGCAGCTTAGACACAGGGATCTATGGCTACACCTTC. Translated, it gives CASSLDTGIYGYTF. The V and J genes are TRBV7-2 and TRBJ1-2; possible D gene TRBD1, 6 bases. The CDR3 length is 14 residues. V lost 1 base and J 4 bases, leaving 10 bases between the germline ends. CDR1 is SGHTA, CDR2 FQGNSA, per germline.

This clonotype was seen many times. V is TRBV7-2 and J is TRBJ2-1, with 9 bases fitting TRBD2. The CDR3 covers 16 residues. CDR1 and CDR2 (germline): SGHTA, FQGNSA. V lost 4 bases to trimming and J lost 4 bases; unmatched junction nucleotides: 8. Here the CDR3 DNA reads TGTGCCAGCAGCTCCGCTAGCGGGGAGCCATACAATGAGCAGTTCTTC. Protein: CASSSASGEPYNEQFF.

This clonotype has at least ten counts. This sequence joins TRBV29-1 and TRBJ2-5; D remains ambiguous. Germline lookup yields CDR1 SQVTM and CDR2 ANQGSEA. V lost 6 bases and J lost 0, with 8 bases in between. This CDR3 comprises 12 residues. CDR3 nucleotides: TGCAGCGTGGCAGTGTACCAAGAGACCCAGTACTTC. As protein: CSVAVYQETQYF.

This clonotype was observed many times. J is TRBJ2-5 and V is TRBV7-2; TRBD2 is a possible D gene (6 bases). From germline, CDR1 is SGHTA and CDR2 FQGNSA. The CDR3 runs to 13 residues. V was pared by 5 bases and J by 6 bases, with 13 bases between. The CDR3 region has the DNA TGTGCCAGCAGCGCGCGGGGCGCGCAGACCCAGTACTTC. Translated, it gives CASSARGAQTQYF.

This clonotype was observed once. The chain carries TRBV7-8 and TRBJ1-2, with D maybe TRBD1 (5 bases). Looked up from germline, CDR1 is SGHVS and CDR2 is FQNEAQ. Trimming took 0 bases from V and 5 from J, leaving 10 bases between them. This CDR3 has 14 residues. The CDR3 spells CASSLAGTGYGYTF. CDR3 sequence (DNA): TGTGCCAGCAGCTTAGCCGGGACGGGGTATGGCTACACCTTC.

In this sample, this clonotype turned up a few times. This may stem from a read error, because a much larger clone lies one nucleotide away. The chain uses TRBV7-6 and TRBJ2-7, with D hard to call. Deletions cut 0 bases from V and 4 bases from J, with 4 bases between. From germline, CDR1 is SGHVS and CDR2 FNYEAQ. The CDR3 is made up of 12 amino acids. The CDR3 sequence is CASSLADYEQYV. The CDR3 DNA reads TGTGCCAGCAGCTTAGCGGATTACGAGCAGTACGTC.

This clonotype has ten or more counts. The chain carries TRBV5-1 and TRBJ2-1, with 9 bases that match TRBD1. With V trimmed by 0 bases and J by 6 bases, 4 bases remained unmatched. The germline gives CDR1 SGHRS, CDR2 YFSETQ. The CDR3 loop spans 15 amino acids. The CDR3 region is CASSLGDRVPNEQFF. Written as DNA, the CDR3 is TGCGCCAGCAGCTTGGGGGACAGGGTGCCCAATGAGCAGTTCTTC.

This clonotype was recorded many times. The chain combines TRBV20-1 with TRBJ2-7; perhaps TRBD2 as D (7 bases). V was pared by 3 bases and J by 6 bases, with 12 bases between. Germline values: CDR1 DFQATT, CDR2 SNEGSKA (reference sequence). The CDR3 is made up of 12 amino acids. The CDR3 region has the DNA TGCAGTGCTAGTGGGGGGGCCGGCGAGCAGTACGTC. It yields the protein CSASGGAGEQYV.

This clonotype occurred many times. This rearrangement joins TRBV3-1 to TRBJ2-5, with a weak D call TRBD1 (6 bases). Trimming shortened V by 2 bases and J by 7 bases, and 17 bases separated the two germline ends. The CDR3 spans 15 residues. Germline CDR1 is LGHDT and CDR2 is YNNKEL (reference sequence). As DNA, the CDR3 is TGTGCCAGCAGCCAACCCCTGGACTTAGGGGGGACCCAGTACTTC. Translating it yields CASSQPLDLGGTQYF.